A single T cell receptor (beta chain) is shown here with its context. The antigen is unknown. The sample belongs to a study of monozygotic twins with inflammatory bowel disease. Study results and limitations: Immunosuppressive treatments were not uniform, and this may have added variability to patient repertoires. Among IBD patients, fewer clonotypes were shared with others than among healthy twins, especially with disease activity.

Germline CDR1 and CDR2: SGHTA and FQGTGA. The CDR3 has 15 amino acids. Each sample had eight separate cDNA synthesis reactions. Each CDR3 protein gets one entry in TCRdb, which reprocessed the 5' RACE reads and gives no DNA. The listing records about 150,000 distinct CDR3 sequences. Sequences were obtained from blood. This receptor was taken from a human donor with ulcerative colitis or Crohn's disease, or a healthy co-twin of an affected twin (not recorded which). This chain uses TRBV7-3 with TRBJ2-2; checking the TCRdb D call of TRBD1 is not possible without DNA. The chain's CDR3 is CASSSQGAGTGELFF. Supplemented by reference TRBV7-3 and TRBJ2-2, the full variable domain reads GAGVSQTPSNKVTEKGKYVELRCDPISGHTALYWYRQSLGQGPEFLIYFQGTGAADDSGLPNDRFFAVRPEGSVSTLKIQRTERGDSAVYLCASSSQGAGTGELFFGEGSRLTVL.